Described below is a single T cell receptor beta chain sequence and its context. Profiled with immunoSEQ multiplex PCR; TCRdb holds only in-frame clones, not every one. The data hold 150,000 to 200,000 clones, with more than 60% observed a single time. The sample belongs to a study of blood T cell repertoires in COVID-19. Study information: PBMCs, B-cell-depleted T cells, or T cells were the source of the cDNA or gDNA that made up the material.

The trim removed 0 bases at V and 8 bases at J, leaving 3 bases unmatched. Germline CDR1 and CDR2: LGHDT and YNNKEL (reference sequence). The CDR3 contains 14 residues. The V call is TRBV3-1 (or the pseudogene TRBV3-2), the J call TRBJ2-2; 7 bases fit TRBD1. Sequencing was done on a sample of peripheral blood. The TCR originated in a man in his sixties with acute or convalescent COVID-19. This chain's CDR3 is CASSQDTGVGELFF. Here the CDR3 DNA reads TGTGCCAGCAGCCAAGATACAGGGGTGGGGGAGCTGTTTTTT.